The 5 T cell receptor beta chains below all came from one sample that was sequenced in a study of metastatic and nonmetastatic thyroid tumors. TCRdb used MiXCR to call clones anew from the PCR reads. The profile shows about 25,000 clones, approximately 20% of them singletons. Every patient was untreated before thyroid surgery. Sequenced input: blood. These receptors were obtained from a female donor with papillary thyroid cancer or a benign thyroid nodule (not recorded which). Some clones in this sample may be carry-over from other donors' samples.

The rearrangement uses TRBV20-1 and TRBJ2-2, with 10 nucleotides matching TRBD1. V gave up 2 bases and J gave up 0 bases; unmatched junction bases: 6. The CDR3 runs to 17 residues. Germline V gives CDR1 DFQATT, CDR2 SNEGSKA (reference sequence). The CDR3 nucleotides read TGCAGTGCTAGATTGGACAGGGGGATTACGAACACCGGGGAGCTGTTTTTT. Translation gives CSARLDRGITNTGELFF.

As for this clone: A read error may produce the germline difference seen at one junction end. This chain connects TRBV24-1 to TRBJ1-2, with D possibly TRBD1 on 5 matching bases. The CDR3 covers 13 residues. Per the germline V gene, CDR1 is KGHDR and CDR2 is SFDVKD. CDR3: CSTSDPATDGYTF. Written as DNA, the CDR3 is TGTTCCACCAGTGACCCGGCGACAGACGGCTACACGTTC.

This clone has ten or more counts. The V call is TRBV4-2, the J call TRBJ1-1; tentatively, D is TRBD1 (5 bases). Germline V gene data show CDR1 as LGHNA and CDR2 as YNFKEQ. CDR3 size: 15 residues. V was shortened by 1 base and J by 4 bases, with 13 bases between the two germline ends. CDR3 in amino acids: CASSQGDGGATEAFF. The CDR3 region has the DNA TGTGCCAGCAGCCAAGGGGACGGAGGGGCCACTGAAGCTTTCTTT.

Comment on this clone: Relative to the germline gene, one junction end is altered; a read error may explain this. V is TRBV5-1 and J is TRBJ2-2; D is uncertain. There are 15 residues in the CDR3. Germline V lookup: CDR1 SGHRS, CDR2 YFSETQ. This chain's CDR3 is CASSGNPTKTGELFF. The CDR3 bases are TGCGCCAGCAGCGGCAACCCGACGAAAACCGGGGAGCTGTTTTTT.

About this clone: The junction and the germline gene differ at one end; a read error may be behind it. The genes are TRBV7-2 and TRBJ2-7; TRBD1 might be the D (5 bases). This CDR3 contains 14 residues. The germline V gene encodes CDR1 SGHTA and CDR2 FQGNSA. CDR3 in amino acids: CAGSSRQGTDEQYF. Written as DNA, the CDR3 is TGTGCCGGCAGCTCACGGCAGGGCACCGACGAGCAGTACTTC.